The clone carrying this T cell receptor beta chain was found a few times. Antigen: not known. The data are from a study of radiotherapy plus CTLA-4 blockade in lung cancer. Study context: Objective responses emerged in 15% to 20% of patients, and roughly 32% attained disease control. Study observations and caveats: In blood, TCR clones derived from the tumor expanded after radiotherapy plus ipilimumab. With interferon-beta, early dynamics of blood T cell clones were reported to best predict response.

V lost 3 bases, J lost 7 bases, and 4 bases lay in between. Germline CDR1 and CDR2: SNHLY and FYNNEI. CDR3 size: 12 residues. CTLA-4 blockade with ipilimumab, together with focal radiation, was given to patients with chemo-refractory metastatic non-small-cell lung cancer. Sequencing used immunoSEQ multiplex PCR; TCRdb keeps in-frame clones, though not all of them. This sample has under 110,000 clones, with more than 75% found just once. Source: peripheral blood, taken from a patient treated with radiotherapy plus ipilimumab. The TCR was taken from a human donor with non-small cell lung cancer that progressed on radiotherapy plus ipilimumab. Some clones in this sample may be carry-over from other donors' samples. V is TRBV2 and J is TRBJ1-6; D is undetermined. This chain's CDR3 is CASSEINSPLHF. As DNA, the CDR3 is TGTGCCAGCAGTGAGATCAATTCACCCCTCCACTTT.